This TCR beta chain is drawn from a study of blood T cell repertoires in COVID-19. Study as a whole: Researchers got acute and convalescent COVID-19 samples from the United States, Italy and Spain.

In the authors' methods: For nucleated cells, counts were estimated from reference gene primer amplification. Assay used: immunoSEQ multiplex PCR; TCRdb lists only in-frame clones, some missing. From that table come the V and J calls and clone size; the DNA was used to work out D and trimming. The repertoire holds some 180,000 clones, with over 80% as singletons. The CDR3 is 15 residues long. Looked up from germline, CDR1 is MNHNY and CDR2 is SVGAGI (reference sequence). The junction had 6 bases not matched to a gene; V was cut back by 7 bases and J by 6 bases. Patients from Seattle were sampled longitudinally, starting during active infection.

Material: peripheral blood. This chain uses TRBV6-6 with TRBJ2-2; 12 bases align to TRBD1. The origin of this receptor is a woman aged 40 to 55 with COVID-19, enrolled during active disease. The CDR3 sequence is CASTGTGGKAGELFF. As DNA, the CDR3 is TGTGCCAGCACCGGGACAGGGGGCAAGGCCGGGGAGCTGTTTTTT.